The clone carrying this TCR beta chain was recorded at least ten times. TCRdb passed the 5' RACE reads through MiXCR, listing each CDR3 protein once. The repertoire holds tens of thousands of distinct CDR3 sequences, with around 3.3% as singletons. The source of the sample is a study of neurological immune-mediated disorders. This CDR3 contains 15 residues. V was trimmed by 8 bases and J by 4 bases, leaving 20 bases between them. The chain carries TRBV12-3 or TRBV12-4 and TRBJ1-2; D call uncertain. The source of this sequence is a man aged 40-55 years with multiple sclerosis. Sequences were obtained from PBMCs. CDR3 loop: CASFKGGDGFYGYTF. Written as DNA, the CDR3 is TGTGCCAGCTTTAAGGGAGGAGACGGATTCTATGGCTACACCTTC.